The TCR beta chain under discussion was sequenced for a study of blood T cell repertoires in COVID-19 (TCRdb year 2020). As for the study more broadly: Samples covering the acute and convalescent phases of COVID-19 were provided by collaborators in the United States, Italy and Spain. The prospective study material was composed of cDNA or gDNA derived from T cells, B-cell-depleted T cells, or PBMCs. Subjects who had been exposed to COVID-19, were actively infected with it, or had recovered from it provided the deeply sampled blood TCRbeta repertoires that made up the dataset. A freely available public database, intended as a resource for researchers studying the immune response to SARS-CoV-2, is where the repertoires were released. The samples were drawn from two sources: the first 160 participants of the ongoing ImmuneRACE study, and over 950 subjects contributed by 6 global collaborators. Sample metadata almost always included a de-identified subject ID, COVID-19 status, age in years and sex. HLA class I and class II types, where available, came from metadata supplied by the sample provider rather than from assay-based typing. General study outcomes and caveats: The amount of clinical and demographic metadata varied by source and participant and was provided uncurated.

Collaborating institutions collected whole blood in K2EDTA tubes following their own protocols. Collaborator samples were shipped for TCRbeta analysis as frozen whole blood, isolated PBMCs, or DNA extracted from either sample type. The immunoSEQ Assay, a bias-controlled multiplex PCR, was used to amplify TCRbeta CDR3 regions from genomic DNA. For the original study's pipeline: Within the assay, amplification of reference gene primers was used to estimate how many nucleated cells each sample contained. To quantify the absolute abundance of each unique TCRbeta CDR3 rearrangement, sequence reads were collapsed and filtered. For each sample, productive Simpson clonality was calculated by taking the square root of Simpson's diversity index across productive rearrangements. TCRdb provides this immuneACCESS table in a form limited to in-frame rearrangements. Some clones are lacking; in checked studies, under half of them reflect an unresolved V gene, and why the rest are absent is not known. For V, J and clone size, that table is used; D and trimming come from the DNA. This sample lists 190,000 or so clones; 85% to 90% were detected once. The ten largest clonotypes hold 2.7% of the sample.

V loses 0 bases of germline sequence and J loses 2 bases, and the interval between the two ends is 10 bases. The cysteine opens and the phenylalanine closes a CDR3 of 15 amino acids. CDR3 DNA only is kept here, 45 bases in frame from base 1. CDR1 and CDR2 are drawn from the germline V gene: SGHNT, YENEEA. To note about this clone: It has no known antigen specificity. No base-level quality is on record; no much larger clone is a single base apart.

The rearrangement combines TRBV11-3 with TRBJ2-5; a tentative D match to TRBD1 spans 6 bases. The TCR comes from a man in his forties with active or convalescent COVID-19. Sequenced sample: peripheral blood. This receptor carries the CDR3 CASSLEGRGQETQYF. The nucleotide sequence is TGTGCCAGCAGCTTAGAAGGCAGGGGACAAGAGACCCAGTACTTC.